This TCR beta chain is from a study of blood T cell repertoires in COVID-19. At the level of the study: Whether acute or convalescent, the COVID-19 samples came from the United States, Italy and Spain. T cells, B-cell-depleted T cells, or PBMCs provided the cDNA or gDNA that served as material.

Trimming removed 6 bases at V and 7 bases at J, with 13 bases between. The CDR3 totals 13 residues. CDR1 is MNHNY, CDR2 SVGAGI, per germline (reference sequence). Original data processing: Cell counts per sample came from amplifying reference gene primers. The table came from immunoSEQ multiplex PCR; TCRdb's copy has only in-frame clones and leaves some out. The DNA gave D and trimming, while V, J and clone size come from that table. There are some 300,000 clones in the sample; over 85% occur only once, and less than 2% lies in the top ten. Enrolment of Seattle patients took place during active infection, and they were followed longitudinally. A single count supports this clone.

The gene calls are TRBV6-6 and TRBJ1-5; D gene unclear. The material sequenced was peripheral blood. The sequence was collected from a woman between 25 and 40 years old with COVID-19, enrolled during active disease. The CDR3 loop reads CASSSLGGQPQHF. In nucleotides, the CDR3 is TGTGCCAGCAGCTCCTTAGGAGGGCAGCCCCAGCATTTT.